A selection of T cell receptor beta chains follows, all from one sample in a study of cytomegalovirus exposure and HLA in healthy donors. Some clones are missing from TCRdb's copy, which holds only in-frame ones; the method was immunoSEQ multiplex PCR. Among 75,000 to 80,000 clones, 78% were seen once, and the ten largest hold approximately 9%. Sequencing used PBMCs. These receptors were obtained from a woman aged 35 to 49 in good health and CMV-seropositive. Each CDR3 is given with its conserved first and last residue. The order of the fields is J gene, CDR3 length, D gene, V gene, clone size, CDR3 protein, CDR3 DNA. A D gene is named only where the DNA matches it firmly. Part of the rows lack a size; the others show once, few, many or a class for expanded clones.

>TRBJ1-5|12|-|TRBV5-5|-
CASSLLNQPQHF
TGTGCCAGCAGCTTATTAAATCAGCCCCAGCATTTT
>TRBJ2-5|15|TRBD2|TRBV9|-
CASSVGSGGPETQYF
TGTGCCAGCAGCGTAGGTAGCGGGGGGCCGGAGACCCAGTACTTC
>TRBJ2-2|13|-|TRBV6-5|-
CASSYPITGELFF
TGTGCCAGCAGTTACCCAATTACCGGGGAGCTGTTTTTT
>TRBJ1-5|12|-|TRBV6-1|-
CASSRGGQPQHF
TGTGCCAGCAGCCGAGGGGGTCAGCCCCAGCATTTT
>TRBJ1-5|15|-|TRBV6-1|-
CASSDPQGGRQPQHF
TGTGCCAGCAGTGACCCACAGGGTGGCAGGCAGCCCCAGCATTTT
>TRBJ1-1|15|-|TRBV7-3|-
CASSLLGGVNTEAFF
TGTGCCAGCAGCTTATTGGGCGGGGTGAACACTGAAGCTTTCTTT
>TRBJ2-2|14|-|TRBV19|-
CASSGTINTGELFF
TGTGCCAGTAGTGGGACAATAAACACCGGGGAGCTGTTTTTT
>TRBJ1-1|11|-|TRBV30|few
CAWSATWEAFF
TGTGCCTGGAGTGCTACTTGGGAGGCTTTCTTT
>TRBJ1-6|14|-|TRBV19|-
CASSMGGSGSPLHF
TGTGCCAGTAGTATGGGGGGTTCGGGTTCACCCCTCCACTTT
>TRBJ1-6|14|-|TRBV2|-
CASSEEAENSPLHF
TGTGCCAGCAGTGAAGAAGCGGAAAATTCACCCCTCCACTTT
>TRBJ2-7|14|TRBD1|TRBV7-2|-
CASSFGTGIREQYF
TGTGCCAGCAGCTTCGGGACAGGGATTCGGGAGCAGTACTTC
>TRBJ2-1|14|-|TRBV13|-
CASNRGGLSNEQFF
TGTGCCAGCAATAGGGGGGGGCTATCCAATGAGCAGTTCTTC
>TRBJ2-7|15|TRBD2|TRBV27|-
CASSSLGAGGNEQYF
TGTGCCAGCAGTTCCCTAGGAGCGGGGGGCAACGAGCAGTACTTC
>TRBJ1-2|12|-|TRBV6-5|-
CASTERGYGYTF
TGTGCCAGTACCGAAAGGGGCTATGGCTACACCTTC
>TRBJ2-7|16|TRBD2|TRBV25-1|-
CASSEGLAGAAYEQYF
TGTGCCAGCAGTGAAGGACTAGCGGGGGCCGCCTACGAGCAGTACTTC
>TRBJ2-6|16|-|TRBV5-6|-
CASSLILYSGANVLTF
TGTGCCAGCAGCTTAATTCTGTACTCTGGGGCCAACGTCCTGACTTTC
>TRBJ1-3|15|TRBD1|TRBV19|-
CASTSTGGSGNTIYF
TGTGCCAGTACCTCGACAGGGGGCTCTGGAAACACCATATATTTT